This TCR beta chain comes out of a study of blood T cell repertoires in COVID-19. The repertoire was sequenced with immunoSEQ multiplex PCR; TCRdb's copy has only in-frame clones and lacks some. The sample yields approximately 320,000 clones, roughly 90% seen once. The CDR3 extends over 15 amino acids. V gave up 4 bases and J gave up 4 bases, with 16 bases separating them. CDR1 is LGHDT and CDR2 is YNNKEL in the germline V gene (reference sequence). This clone has a single count. This chain links TRBV3-1 (or the pseudogene TRBV3-2) with TRBJ1-2, with D uncertain. What was sequenced was PBMCs or T cells enriched from blood (not recorded which). This receptor was taken from a man aged 60-69 years who had recovered from COVID-19. CDR3 residues: CASSPDARGSYGYTF. CDR3 DNA sequence: TGTGCCAGCAGCCCAGACGCCAGAGGGTCCTATGGCTACACCTTC.